This TCR beta chain was profiled in a study of post-analysis software for immune sequencing data. Study summary: As for disease course, relapsing-remitting, secondary progressive and progressive-relapsing multiple sclerosis were all included.

The TCR beta cDNA libraries contained unique molecular identifiers. Between roughly 1 and 10 million T cells gave rise to approximately 520,000 cDNA molecules. Each CDR3 protein gets one entry after TCRdb re-called the PCR reads with MiXCR. The sample has about 770,000 distinct CDR3 sequences, roughly 46% seen once; the top ten hold over 4.5%. Findings and caveats of the study: Multiple sclerosis was associated with a significant reduction in normalized Chao1 diversity relative to controls. Patients used about five TRBV segments, including TRBV5-6, TRBV5-1 and TRBV20-1, more often than controls.

Notes on this clonotype: Its antigen is undetermined.

V shed 0 bases and J shed 4 bases, with 9 bases lying between them. CDR3 size: 14 residues. The germline V gene has CDR1 LNHNV and CDR2 YYDKDF (reference sequence). J is TRBJ1-2 and V is TRBV15, with a tentative D call TRBD1 (6 bases). Sequencing used blood. The clonotype was recovered from a girl under 18 with multiple sclerosis. The CDR3 DNA follows: TGTGCCACCAGCAGAGAAGGGGGAACCTATGGCTACACCTTC. It codes for CATSREGGTYGYTF.